The 2 T cell receptor beta chains below all came from one sample that was sequenced in a study of CXCR3-negative and CXCR3-positive naive CD8 T cells. Points from the study as a whole: CXCR3-positive naive cells had more hydrophobic TRB CDR3s than CXCR3-negative naive cells.

These receptors have no known antigen. The authors made the TRB cDNA libraries by 5' RACE using UMI labels. Reprocessing the 5' RACE reads, TCRdb reports a single entry for every CDR3 protein and omits DNA. Its table lists 150,000 or so distinct CDR3 sequences. The sample comprised naive CXCR3+ CD8+ T cells from blood. The sample's subset: CD45RO-CCR7+CD27+CD95- naive CD8+ T cells expressing CXCR3 (TNR3+). Receptor source: a human donor in good health. Some clones in this sample may be carry-over from other donors' samples.

J is TRBJ2-7 and V is TRBV13; TCRdb returns TRBD1, unconfirmable since there is no DNA. The V gene's germline CDR1 is PRHDT and CDR2 FYEKMQ (reference sequence). This CDR3 has 13 amino acids. CDR3 region: CASSLSGGIEQYF.

The chain combines TRBV20-1 with TRBJ2-7; the D call of TRBD1 rests on TCRdb alone, since no DNA is present to check it. CDR1 and CDR2 (germline): DFQATT, SNEGSKA (reference sequence). The CDR3 spans 13 residues. The CDR3 loop is CSARDTGFHEQYF.